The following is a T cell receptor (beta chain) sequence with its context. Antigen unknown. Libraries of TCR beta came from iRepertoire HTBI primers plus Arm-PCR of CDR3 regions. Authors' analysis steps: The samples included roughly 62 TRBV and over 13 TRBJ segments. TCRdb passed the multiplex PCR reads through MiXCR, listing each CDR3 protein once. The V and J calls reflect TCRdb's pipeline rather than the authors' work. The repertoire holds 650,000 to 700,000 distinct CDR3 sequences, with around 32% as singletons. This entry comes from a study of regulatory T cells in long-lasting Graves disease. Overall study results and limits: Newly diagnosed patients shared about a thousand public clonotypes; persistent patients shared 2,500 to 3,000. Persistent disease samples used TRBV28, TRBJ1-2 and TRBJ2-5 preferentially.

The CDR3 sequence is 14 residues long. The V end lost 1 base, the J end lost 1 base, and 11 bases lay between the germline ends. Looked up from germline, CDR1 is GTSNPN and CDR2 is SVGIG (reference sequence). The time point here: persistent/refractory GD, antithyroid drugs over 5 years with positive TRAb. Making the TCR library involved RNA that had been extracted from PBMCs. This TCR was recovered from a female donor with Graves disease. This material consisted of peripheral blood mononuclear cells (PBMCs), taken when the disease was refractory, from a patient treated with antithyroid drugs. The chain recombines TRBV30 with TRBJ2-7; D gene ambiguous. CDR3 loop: CAWSEGSGSYEQYF. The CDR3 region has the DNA TGTGCCTGGAGTGAGGGAAGTGGATCCTACGAGCAGTACTTC.